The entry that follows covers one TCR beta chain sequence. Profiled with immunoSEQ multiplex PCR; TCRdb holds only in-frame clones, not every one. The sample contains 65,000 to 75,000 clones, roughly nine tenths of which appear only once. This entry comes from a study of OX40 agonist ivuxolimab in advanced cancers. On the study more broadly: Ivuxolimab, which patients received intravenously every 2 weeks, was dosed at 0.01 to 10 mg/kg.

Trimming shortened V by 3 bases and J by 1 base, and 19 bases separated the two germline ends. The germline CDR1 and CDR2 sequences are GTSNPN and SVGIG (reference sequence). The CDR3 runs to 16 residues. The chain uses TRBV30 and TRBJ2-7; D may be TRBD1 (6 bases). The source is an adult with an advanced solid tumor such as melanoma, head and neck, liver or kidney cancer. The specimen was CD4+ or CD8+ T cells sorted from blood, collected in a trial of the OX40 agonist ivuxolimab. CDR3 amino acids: CAWRDGGGKRSYEQYF. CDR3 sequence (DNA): TGTGCCTGGAGGGACGGTGGGGGCAAGCGGTCCTACGAGCAGTACTTC.